This T cell receptor (beta chain) was retrieved from a study of control samples from healthy donors and cancer patients (dated by TCRdb to the early 2020s). Receptor libraries were prepared by the immunoSEQ multiplex PCR assay. What TCRdb holds here is the immuneACCESS table cut down to in-frame rearrangements. Part of the clones is not present; checked against another copy, under half of the missing clones reflect an unresolved V gene, and the others are unexplained. The sample table records some 90,000 clones; more than 85% of these occur just once. Nearly 0.95% of the sample lies in the top ten. This clone appeared a single time. Its antigen has not been determined. Nothing much larger sits one base from this clone, and base qualities are not available. The CDR1 and CDR2 encoded by the germline V gene are MNHEY and SVGAGI. The V end gives up 8 bases and the J end 5 bases, leaving 8 bases in the junction not matched to a gene. The CDR3 starts with the cysteine, ends with the phenylalanine, and has 15 residues. Of all the DNA, just the CDR3 is kept, 45 bases in frame from base 1.

The sequence links TRBV6-5 to TRBJ2-3, and 12 junctional nucleotides match TRBD2. The sequence derives from a woman younger than 45 in good health. The sequenced material came from blood. The base sequence is TGTGCCAGCCGATCTAGCGGGGGGGCTCAAGATACGCAGTATTTT. This sequence encodes CASRSSGGAQDTQYF.